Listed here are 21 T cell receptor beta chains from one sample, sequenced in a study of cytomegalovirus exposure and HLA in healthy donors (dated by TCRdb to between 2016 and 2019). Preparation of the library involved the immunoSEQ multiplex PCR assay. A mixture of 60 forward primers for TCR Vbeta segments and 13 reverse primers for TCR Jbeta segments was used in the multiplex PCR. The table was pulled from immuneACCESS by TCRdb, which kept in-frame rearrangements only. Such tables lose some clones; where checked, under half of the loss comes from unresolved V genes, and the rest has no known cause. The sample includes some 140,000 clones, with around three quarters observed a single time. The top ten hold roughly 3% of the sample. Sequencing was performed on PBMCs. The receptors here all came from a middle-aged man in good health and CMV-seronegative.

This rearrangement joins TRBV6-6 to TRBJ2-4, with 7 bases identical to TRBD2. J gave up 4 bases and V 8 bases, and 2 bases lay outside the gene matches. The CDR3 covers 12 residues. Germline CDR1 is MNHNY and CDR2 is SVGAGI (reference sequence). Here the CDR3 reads CASWREKNIQYF. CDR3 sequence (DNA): TGTGCCAGCTGGCGGGAGAAAAACATTCAGTACTTC.

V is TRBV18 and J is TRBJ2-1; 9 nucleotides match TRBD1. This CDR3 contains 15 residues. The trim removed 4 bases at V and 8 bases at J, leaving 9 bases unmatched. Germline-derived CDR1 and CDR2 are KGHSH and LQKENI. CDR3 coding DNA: TGTGCCAGCTCACTCACGGGACAGGGCACCGATGAGCAGTTCTTC. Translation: CASSLTGQGTDEQFF. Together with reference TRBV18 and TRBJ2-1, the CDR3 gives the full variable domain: NAGVMQNPRHLVRRRGQEARLRCSPMKGHSHVYWYRQLPEEGLKFMVYLQKENIIDESGMPKERFSAEFPKEGPSILRIQQVVRGDSAAYFCASSLTGQGTDEQFFGPGTRLTVL.

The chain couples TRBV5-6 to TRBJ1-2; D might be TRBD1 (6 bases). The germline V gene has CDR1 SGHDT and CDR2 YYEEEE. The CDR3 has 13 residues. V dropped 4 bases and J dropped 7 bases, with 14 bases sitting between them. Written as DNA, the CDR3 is TGTGCCAGCAGCCTTACTACAGGGTTTGGCTACACCTTC. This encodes CASSLTTGFGYTF.

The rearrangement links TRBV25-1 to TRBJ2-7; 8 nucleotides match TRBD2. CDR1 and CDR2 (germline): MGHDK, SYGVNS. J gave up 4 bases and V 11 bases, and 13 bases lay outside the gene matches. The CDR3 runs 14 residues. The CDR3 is CASGGAVIRYEQYF. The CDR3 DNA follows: TGTGCCTCCGGGGGGGCAGTGATCCGTTACGAGCAGTACTTC.

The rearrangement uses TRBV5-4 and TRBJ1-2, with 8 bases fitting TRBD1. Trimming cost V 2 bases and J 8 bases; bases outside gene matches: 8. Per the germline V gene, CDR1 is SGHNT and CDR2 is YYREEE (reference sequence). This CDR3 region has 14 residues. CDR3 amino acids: CASSLKQGVRGYTF. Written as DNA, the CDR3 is TGTGCCAGCAGCTTAAAACAGGGGGTACGGGGCTACACCTTC.

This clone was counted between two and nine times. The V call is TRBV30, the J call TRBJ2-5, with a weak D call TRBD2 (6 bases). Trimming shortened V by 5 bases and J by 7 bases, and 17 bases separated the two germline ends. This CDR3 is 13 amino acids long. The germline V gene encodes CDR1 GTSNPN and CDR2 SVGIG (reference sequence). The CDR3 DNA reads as TGTGCCTGGGCTAAAAGAGGCGGGGCGACCCAGTACTTC. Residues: CAWAKRGGATQYF.

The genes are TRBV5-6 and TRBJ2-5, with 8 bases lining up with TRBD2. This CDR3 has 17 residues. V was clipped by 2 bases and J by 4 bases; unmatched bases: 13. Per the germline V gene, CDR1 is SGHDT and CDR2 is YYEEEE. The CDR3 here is CASSFSGGGFWGETQYF. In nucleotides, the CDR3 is TGTGCCAGCAGCTTTTCTGGCGGGGGGTTCTGGGGAGAGACCCAGTACTTC.

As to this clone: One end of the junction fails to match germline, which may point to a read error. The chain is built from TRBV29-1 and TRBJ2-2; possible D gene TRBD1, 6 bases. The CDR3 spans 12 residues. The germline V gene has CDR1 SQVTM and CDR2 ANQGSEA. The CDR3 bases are TGCAGCGTGGAAGGTGACAGGTCGGAGCTGTTTTTT. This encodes CSVEGDRSELFF.

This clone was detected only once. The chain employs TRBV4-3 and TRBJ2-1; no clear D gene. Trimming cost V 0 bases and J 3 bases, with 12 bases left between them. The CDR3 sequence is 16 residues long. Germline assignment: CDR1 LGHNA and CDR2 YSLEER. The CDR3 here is CASSQDNWSDYNEQFF. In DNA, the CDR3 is TGCGCCAGCAGCCAAGATAATTGGAGTGACTACAATGAGCAGTTCTTC.

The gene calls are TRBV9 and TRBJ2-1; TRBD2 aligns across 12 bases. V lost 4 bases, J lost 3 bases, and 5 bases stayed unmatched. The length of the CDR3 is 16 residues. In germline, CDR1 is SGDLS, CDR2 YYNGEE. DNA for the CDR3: TGTGCCAGCAGCCTCCTAGCGGGAGGGTACTACAATGAGCAGTTCTTC. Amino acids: CASSLLAGGYYNEQFF.

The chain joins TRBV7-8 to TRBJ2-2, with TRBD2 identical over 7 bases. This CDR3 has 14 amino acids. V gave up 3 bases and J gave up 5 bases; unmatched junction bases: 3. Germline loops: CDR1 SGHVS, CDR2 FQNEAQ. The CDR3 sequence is CASSFAGATGELFF. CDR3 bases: TGTGCCAGCAGCTTTGCGGGAGCGACCGGGGAGCTGTTTTTT.

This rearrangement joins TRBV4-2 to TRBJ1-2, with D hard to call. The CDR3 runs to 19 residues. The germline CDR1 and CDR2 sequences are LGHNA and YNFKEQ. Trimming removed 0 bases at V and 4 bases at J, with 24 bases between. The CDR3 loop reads CASSQEALRIPGNSYGYTF. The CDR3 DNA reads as TGTGCCAGCAGCCAAGAAGCCTTGAGGATCCCGGGGAACTCCTATGGCTACACCTTC.

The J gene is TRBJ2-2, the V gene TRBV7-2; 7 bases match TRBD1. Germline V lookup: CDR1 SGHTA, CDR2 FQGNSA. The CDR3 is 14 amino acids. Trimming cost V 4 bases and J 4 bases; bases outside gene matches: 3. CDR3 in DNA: TGTGCCAGCAGCTCTCACAGGGGCACCGGGGAGCTGTTTTTT. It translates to CASSSHRGTGELFF.

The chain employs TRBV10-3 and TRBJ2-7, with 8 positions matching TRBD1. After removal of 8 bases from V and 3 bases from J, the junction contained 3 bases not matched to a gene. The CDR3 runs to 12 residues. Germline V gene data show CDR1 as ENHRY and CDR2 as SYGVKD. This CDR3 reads CAIAGGDYEQYF. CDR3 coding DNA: TGTGCCATCGCAGGGGGCGACTACGAGCAGTACTTC.

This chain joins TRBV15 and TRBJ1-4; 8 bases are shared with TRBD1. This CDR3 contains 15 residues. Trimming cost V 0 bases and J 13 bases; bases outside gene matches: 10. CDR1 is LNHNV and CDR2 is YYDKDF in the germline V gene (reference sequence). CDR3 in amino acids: CATSRDRAGGRRLFF. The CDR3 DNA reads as TGTGCCACCAGCAGAGATCGGGCAGGGGGCCGGCGACTGTTTTTT.

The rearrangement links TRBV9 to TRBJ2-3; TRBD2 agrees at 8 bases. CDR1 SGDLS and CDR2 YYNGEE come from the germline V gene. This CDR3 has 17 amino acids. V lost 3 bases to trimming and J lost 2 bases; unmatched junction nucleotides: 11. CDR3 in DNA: TGTGCCAGCAGCGCAGCCGGGAGCGGGAGTTTCACAGATACGCAGTATTTT. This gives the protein CASSAAGSGSFTDTQYF. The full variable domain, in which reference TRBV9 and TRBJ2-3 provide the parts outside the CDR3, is DSGVTQTPKHLITATGQRVTLRCSPRSGDLSVYWYQQSLDQGLQFLIQYYNGEERAKGNILERFSAQQFPDLHSELNLSSLELGDSALYFCASSAAGSGSFTDTQYFGPGTRLTVL.

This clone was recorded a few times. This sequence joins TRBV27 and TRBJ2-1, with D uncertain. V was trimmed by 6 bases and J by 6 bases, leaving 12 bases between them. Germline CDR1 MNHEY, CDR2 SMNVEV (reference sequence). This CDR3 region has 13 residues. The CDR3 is CASRKPGLNEQFF. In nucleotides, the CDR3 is TGTGCCAGCAGAAAGCCGGGTCTCAATGAGCAGTTCTTC.

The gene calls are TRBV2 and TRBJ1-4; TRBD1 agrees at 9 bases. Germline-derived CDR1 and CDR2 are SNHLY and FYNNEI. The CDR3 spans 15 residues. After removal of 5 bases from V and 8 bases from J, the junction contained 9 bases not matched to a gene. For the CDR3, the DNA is TGTGCCAGCAGTCGAACAGGGGGCGCAGGGGAAAAACTGTTTTTT. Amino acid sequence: CASSRTGGAGEKLFF.

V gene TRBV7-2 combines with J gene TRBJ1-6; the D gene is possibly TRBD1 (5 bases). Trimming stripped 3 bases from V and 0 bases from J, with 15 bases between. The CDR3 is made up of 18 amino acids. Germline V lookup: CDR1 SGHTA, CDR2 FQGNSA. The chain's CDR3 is CASSFRGTGSSYNSPLHF. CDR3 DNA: TGTGCCAGCAGCTTCCGTGGGACCGGGAGCTCCTATAATTCACCCCTCCACTTT.

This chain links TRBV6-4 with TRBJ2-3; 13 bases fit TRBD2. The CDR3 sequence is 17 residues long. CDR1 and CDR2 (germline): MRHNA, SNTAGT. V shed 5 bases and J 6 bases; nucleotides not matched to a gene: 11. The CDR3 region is CASSQSGLAGFIDTQYF. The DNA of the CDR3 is TGTGCCAGCAGTCAATCGGGACTAGCGGGATTTATCGATACGCAGTATTTT.

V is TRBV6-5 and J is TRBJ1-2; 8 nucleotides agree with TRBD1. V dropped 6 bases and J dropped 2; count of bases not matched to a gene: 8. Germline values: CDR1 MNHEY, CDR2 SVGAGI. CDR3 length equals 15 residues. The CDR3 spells CASRKDRGSNYGYTF. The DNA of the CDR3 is TGTGCCAGCAGGAAAGACAGGGGATCAAACTATGGCTACACCTTC.